The 3 T cell receptor beta chains below come from one sample, sequenced in a study of blood T cells in healthy people across ages. With a J-beta primer mix and a sample-barcoded 5' primer, a second PCR ran 7 to 11 cycles. TCRdb re-derived calls from the 5' RACE reads in MiXCR, one entry per CDR3 protein. The data show roughly 1.7 million distinct CDR3 sequences, with roughly 32% seen just once and around 11% held by the top ten. Source material: blood. Receptor source: a woman between 25 and 40 years old in good health.

The genes are TRBV15 and TRBJ1-5; no definite D call. Germline CDR1 is LNHNV and CDR2 is YYDKDF (reference sequence). Trimming cost V 1 base and J 7 bases, with 11 bases left between them. The CDR3 loop spans 14 amino acids. The CDR3 reads CATSRGEARQPQHF. The CDR3 nucleotides are TGTGCCACCAGCAGAGGGGAAGCTCGACAGCCCCAGCATTTT. Complete variable domain (other parts from reference TRBV15 and TRBJ1-5): DAMVIQNPRYQVTQFGKPVTLSCSQTLNHNVMYWYQQKSSQAPKLLFHYYDKDFNNEADTPDNFQSRRPNTSFCFLDIRSPGLGDTAMYLCATSRGEARQPQHFGDGTRLSIL.

This clonotype was found a few times. The rearrangement uses TRBV6-5 and TRBJ2-7, with D uncertain. The CDR3 loop spans 11 amino acids. The germline V gene has CDR1 MNHEY and CDR2 SVGAGI. Between the trimmed V and J ends, which lost 10 bases and 4 bases, there was a span of 11 bases. The CDR3 here is CATSREYEQYF. The CDR3 region has the DNA TGTGCCACGTCTAGGGAATACGAGCAGTACTTC.

The chain employs TRBV10-3 and TRBJ2-4; D is tentatively TRBD1 or TRBD2 (5 bases each). The better agreement between TRBJ2-7 and the DNA end casts doubt on the J call. The CDR3 contains 13 residues. The germline gives CDR1 ENHRY, CDR2 SYGVKD. The CDR3 DNA reads TGTGCCATTAGCACGGGACGGACGGACGAGCAGTACTTC. It codes for CAISTGRTDEQYF.